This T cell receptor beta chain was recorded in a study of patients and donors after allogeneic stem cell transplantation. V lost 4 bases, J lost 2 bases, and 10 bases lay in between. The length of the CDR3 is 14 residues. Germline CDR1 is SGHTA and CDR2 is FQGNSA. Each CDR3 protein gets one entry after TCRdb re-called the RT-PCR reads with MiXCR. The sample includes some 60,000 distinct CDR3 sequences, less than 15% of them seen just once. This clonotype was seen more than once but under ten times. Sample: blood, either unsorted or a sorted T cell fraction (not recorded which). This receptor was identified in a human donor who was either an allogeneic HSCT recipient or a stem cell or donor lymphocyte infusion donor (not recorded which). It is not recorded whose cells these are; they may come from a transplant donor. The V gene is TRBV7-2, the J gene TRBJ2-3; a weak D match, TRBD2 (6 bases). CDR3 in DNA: TGTGCCAGCAGCTCCGGGAGATACACAGATACGCAGTATTTT. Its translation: CASSSGRYTDTQYF.